The TCR beta chain under discussion was sequenced for a study of blood T cells in healthy people across ages. For the second PCR, which ran for roughly 7 to 11 cycles, a sample-barcoded 5' primer and a J-beta primer mix were used. MiXCR, applied by TCRdb to the 5' RACE reads, yields one record per CDR3 protein. The sample has hundreds of thousands of distinct CDR3 sequences; roughly half are singletons. V dropped 5 bases and J dropped 4 bases, with 15 bases sitting between them. This CDR3 is built from 15 residues. Germline lookup yields CDR1 SGHTA and CDR2 FQGNSA. The sequence was collected from a man in his fifties or sixties in good health. The rearrangement uses TRBV7-2 and TRBJ2-1; tentatively, D is TRBD1 (6 bases). The sequenced sample was blood. The CDR3, as DNA: TGTGCCAGCAGCCCCTCCAGGGGTAATTACAATGAGCAGTTCTTC. Encoded protein: CASSPSRGNYNEQFF.